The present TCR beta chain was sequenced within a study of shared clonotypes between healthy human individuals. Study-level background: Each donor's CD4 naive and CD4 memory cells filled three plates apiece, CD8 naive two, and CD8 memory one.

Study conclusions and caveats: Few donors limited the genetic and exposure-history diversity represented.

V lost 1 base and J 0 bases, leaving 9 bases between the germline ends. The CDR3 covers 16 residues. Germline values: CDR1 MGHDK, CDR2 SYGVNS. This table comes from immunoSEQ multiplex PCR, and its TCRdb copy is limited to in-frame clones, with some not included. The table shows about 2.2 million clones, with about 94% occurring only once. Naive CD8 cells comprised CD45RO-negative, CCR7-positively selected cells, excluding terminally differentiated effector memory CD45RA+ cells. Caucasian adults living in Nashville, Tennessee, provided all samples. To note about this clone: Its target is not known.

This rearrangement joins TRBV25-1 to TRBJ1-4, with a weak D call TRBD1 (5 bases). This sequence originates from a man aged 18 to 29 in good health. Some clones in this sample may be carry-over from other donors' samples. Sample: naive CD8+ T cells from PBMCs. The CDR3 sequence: CASSEFDSSTNEKLFF. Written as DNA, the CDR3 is TGTGCCAGCAGTGAATTCGACAGCTCAACTAATGAAAAACTGTTTTTT.